This TCR beta chain comes out of a study of T cells in Graves' hyperthyroidism and ophthalmopathy. In this sample, this clonotype turned up many times. CDR3 size: 15 residues. Trimming shortened V by 7 bases and J by 1 base, and 15 bases separated the two germline ends. The germline CDR1 and CDR2 sequences are SEHNR and FQNEAQ (reference sequence). Researchers took RNA transcripts and amplified the TCR beta CDR3 regions from them. The study used the HTBI primer set for a first-round RT-PCR of the TCR CDR3. MiXCR, run by TCRdb on the multiplex PCR reads, gives a single entry per CDR3 protein. The table lists around 440,000 distinct CDR3 sequences, 15% to 17% of them singletons. PBMCs were collected from an approximately 10 ml volume of fresh peripheral blood.

The source material was blood. The source is a woman aged 18-29 years with Graves' hyperthyroidism. This chain joins TRBV7-9 and TRBJ2-3, with a weak D call TRBD1 (7 bases). CDR3 sequence: CASTQQGGGTDTQYF. The CDR3, as DNA: TGTGCCAGCACCCAGCAGGGGGGCGGCACAGATACGCAGTATTTT.